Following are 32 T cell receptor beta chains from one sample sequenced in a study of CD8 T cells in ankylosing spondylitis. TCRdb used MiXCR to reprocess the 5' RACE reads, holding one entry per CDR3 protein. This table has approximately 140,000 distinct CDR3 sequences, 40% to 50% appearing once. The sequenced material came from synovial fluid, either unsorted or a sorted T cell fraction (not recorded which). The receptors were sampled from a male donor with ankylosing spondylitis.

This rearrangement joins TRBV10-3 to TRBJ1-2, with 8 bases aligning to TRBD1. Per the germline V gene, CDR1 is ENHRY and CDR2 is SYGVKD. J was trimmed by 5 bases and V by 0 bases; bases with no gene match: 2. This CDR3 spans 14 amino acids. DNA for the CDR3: TGTGCCATCAGTGAGTCGGGACAGGAGTATGGCTACACCTTC. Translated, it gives CAISESGQEYGYTF.

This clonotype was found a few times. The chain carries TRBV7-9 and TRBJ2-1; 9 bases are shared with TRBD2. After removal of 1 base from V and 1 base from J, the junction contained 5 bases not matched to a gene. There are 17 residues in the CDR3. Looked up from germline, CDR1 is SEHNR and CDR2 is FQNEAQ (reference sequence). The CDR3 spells CASSLEYTSGSYNEQFF. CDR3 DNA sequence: TGTGCCAGCAGCTTAGAGTATACTAGCGGGTCCTACAATGAGCAGTTCTTC.

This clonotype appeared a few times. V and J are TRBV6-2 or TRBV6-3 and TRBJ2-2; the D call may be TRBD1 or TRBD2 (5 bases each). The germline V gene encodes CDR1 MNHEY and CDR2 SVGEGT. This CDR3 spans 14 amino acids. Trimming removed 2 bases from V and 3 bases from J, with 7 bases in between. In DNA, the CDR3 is TGTGCCAGCAGTTACAGGGACGACACCGGGGAGCTGTTTTTT. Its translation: CASSYRDDTGELFF.

The CDR3 loop reads CASSPTLLKGCGKLFF. CDR3 in DNA: TGTGCCAGCAGTCCGACTCTATTAAAGGGCTGTGGAAAACTGTTTTTT. This chain joins TRBV6-1 and TRBJ1-4; unclear D gene. Trimming stripped 5 bases from V and 10 bases from J, with 23 bases between. CDR1 is MNHNS and CDR2 is SASEGT in the germline V gene. The CDR3 runs to 16 residues.

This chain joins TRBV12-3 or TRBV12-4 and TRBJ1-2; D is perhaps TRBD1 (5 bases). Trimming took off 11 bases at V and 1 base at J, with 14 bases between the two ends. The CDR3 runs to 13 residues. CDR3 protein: CAGFDSLNYGYTF. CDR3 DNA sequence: TGTGCCGGCTTCGACAGCCTTAACTATGGCTACACCTTC.

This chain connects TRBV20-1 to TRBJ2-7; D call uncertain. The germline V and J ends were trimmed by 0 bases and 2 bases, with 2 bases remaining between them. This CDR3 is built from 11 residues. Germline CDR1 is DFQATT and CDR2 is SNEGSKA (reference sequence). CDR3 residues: CSAREAYEQYF. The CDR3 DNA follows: TGCAGTGCTAGAGAGGCCTACGAGCAGTACTTC.

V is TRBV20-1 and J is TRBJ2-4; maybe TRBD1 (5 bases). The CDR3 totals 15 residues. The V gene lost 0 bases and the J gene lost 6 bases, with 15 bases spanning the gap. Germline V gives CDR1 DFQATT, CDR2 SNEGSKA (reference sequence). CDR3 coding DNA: TGCAGTGCTAGAGATGCAGGGCAGCTACGAAACATTCAGTACTTC. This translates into CSARDAGQLRNIQYF.

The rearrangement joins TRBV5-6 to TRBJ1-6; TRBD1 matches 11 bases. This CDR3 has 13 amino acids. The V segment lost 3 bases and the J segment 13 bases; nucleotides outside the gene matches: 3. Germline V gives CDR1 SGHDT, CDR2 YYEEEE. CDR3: CASSWGQGVPLHF. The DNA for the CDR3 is TGTGCCAGCAGCTGGGGACAGGGGGTGCCCCTCCACTTT.

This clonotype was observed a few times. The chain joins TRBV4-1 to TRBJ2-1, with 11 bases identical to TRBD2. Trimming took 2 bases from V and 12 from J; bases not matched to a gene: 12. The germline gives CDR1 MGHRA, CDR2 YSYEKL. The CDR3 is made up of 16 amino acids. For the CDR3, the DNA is TGCGCCAGCAGCCAAATCCAGACTAGCGGGACGTCGGCGCAGTTCTTC. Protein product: CASSQIQTSGTSAQFF.

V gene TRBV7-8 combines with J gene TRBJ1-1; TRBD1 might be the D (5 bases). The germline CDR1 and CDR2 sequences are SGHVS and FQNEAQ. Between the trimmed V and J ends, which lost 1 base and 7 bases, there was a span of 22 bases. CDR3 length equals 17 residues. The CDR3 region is CASSLVGIRAVHCEAFF. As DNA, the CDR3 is TGTGCCAGCAGCTTAGTGGGTATCAGGGCCGTTCACTGTGAAGCTTTCTTT. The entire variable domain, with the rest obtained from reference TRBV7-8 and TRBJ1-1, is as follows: GAGVSQSPRYKVAKRGQDVALRCDPISGHVSLFWYQQALGQGPEFLTYFQNEAQLDKSGLPSDRFFAERPEGSVSTLKIQRTQQEDSAVYLCASSLVGIRAVHCEAFFGQGTRLTVV.

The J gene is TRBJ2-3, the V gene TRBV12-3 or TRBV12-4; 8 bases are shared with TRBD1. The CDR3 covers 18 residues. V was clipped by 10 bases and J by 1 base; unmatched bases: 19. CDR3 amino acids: CATDPEPTPGQGTDTQYF. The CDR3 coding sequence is TGTGCCACCGATCCAGAACCCACACCGGGACAGGGCACAGATACGCAGTATTTT.

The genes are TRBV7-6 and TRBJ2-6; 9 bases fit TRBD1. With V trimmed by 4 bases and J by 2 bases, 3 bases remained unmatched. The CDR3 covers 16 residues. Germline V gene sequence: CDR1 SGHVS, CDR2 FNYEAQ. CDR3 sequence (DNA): TGTGCCAGCAGCTCGGGACAGGGCGCTGGGGCCAACGTCCTGACTTTC. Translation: CASSSGQGAGANVLTF.

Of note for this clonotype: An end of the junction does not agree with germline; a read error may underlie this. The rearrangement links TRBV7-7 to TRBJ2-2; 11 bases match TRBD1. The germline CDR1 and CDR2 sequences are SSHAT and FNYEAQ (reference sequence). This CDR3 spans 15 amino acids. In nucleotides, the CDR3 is TGTGCTAGCAGCGCGGGGACAGGGGGCACCGGGGAGCTGTTTTTT. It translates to CASSAGTGGTGELFF. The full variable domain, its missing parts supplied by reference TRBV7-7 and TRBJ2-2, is GAGVSQSPRYKVTKRGQDVTLRCDPISSHATLYWYQQALGQGPEFLTYFNYEAQPDKSGLPSDRFSAERPEGSISTLTIQRTEQRDSAMYRCASSAGTGGTGELFFGEGSRLTVL.

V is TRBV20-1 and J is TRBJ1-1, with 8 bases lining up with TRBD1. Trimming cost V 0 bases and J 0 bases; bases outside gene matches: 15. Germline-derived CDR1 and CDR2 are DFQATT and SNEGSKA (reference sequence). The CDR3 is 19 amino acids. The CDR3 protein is CSARDLGDRGPIVNTEAFF. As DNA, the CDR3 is TGCAGTGCTAGAGATTTAGGAGACAGGGGCCCGATCGTGAACACTGAAGCTTTCTTT.

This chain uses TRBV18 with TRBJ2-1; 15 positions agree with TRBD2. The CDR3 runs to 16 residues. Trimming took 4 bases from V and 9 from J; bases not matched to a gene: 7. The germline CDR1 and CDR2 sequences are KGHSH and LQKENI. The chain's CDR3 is CASSLGLAGGQGEQFF. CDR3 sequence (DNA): TGTGCCAGCTCACTGGGACTAGCGGGGGGTCAAGGTGAGCAGTTCTTC.

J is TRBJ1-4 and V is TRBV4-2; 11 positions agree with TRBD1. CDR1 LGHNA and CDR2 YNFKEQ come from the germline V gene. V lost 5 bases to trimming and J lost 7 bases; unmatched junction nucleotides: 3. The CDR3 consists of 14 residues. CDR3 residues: CASSSGQGAEKLFF. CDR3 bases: TGTGCCAGCAGCAGCGGACAGGGGGCTGAAAAACTGTTTTTT.

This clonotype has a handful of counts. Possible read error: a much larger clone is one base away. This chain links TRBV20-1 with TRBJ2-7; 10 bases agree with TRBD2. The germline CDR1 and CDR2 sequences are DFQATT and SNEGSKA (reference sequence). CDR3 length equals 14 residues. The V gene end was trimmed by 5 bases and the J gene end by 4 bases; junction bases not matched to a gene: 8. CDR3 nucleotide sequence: TGCAGTGCTTCCACTAGCGGGAACCTGTACGAGCAGTACTTC. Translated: CSASTSGNLYEQYF.

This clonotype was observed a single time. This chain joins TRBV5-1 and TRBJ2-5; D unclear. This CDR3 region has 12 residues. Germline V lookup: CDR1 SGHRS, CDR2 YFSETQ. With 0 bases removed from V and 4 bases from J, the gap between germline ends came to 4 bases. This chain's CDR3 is CASSLASETQYF. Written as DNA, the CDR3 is TGCGCCAGCAGCTTGGCATCAGAGACCCAGTACTTC.

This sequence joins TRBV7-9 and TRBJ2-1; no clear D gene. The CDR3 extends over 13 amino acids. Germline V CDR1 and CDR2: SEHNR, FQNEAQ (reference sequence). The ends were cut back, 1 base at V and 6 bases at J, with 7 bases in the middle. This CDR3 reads CASSLVPRNEQFF. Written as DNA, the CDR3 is TGTGCCAGCAGCTTAGTCCCCCGCAATGAGCAGTTCTTC.

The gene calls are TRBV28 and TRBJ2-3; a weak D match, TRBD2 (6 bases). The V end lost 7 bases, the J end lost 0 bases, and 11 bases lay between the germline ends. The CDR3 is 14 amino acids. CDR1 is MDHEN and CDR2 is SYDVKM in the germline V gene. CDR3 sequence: CASTGEDSTDTQYF. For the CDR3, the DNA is TGTGCCAGCACGGGGGAGGATAGCACAGATACGCAGTATTTT.

CDR3 in amino acids: CASGELSHAYNEQFF. The CDR3 nucleotides are TGCGCCAGCGGGGAGCTGTCACACGCTTACAATGAGCAGTTCTTC. V and J are TRBV4-1 and TRBJ2-1; possibly TRBD2 for D (5 bases). CDR3 length: 15 residues. V lost 8 bases and J lost 4, with 18 bases in between. Germline V lookup: CDR1 MGHRA, CDR2 YSYEKL.

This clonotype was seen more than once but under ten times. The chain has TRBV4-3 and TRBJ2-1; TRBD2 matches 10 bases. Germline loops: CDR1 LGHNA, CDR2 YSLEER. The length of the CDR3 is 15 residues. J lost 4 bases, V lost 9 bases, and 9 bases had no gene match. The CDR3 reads CASSRLAGDYNEQFF. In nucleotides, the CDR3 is TGCGCCAGTTCCCGACTAGCGGGCGATTACAATGAGCAGTTCTTC.

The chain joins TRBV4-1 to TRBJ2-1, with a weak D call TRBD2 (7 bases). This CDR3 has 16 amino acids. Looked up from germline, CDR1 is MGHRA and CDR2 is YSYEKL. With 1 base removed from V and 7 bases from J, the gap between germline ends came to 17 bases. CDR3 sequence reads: CASSQVAGGPGNEQFF. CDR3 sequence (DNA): TGCGCCAGCAGCCAAGTCGCCGGGGGGCCAGGGAATGAGCAGTTCTTC.

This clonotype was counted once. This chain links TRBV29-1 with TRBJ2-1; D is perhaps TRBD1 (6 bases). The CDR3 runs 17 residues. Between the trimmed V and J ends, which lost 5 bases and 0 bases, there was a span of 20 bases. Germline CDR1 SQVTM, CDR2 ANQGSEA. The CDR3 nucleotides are TGCAGCGTTCCAAGGACAGATCCTTTCCCCTCCTACAATGAGCAGTTCTTC. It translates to CSVPRTDPFPSYNEQFF.

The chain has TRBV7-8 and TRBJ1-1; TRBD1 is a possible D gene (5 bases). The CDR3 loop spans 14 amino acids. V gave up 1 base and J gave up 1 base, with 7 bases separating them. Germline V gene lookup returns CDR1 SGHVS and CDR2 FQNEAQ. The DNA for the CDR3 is TGTGCCAGCAGCTTAGGGGGGGAGAACACTGAAGCTTTCTTT. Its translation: CASSLGGENTEAFF.

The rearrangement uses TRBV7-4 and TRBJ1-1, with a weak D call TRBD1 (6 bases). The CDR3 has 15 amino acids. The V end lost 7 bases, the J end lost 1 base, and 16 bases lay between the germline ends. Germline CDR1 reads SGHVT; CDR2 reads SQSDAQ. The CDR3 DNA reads TGTGCCAGCAACGTAGAGGGGGTTAAGAACACTGAAGCTTTCTTT. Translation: CASNVEGVKNTEAFF.

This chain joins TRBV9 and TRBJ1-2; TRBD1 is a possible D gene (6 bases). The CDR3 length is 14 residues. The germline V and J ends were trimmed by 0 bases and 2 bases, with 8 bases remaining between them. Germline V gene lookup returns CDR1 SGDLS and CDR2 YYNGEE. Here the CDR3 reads CASSVADSNYGYTF. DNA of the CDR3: TGTGCCAGCAGCGTAGCGGACAGCAACTATGGCTACACCTTC.

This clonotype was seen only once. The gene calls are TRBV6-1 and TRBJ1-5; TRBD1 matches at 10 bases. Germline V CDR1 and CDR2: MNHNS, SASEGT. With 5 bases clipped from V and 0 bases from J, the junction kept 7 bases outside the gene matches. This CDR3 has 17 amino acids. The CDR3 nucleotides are TGTGCCAGCAGTCGGACAGGGGGGTTAGATAGCAATCAGCCCCAGCATTTT. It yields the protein CASSRTGGLDSNQPQHF.

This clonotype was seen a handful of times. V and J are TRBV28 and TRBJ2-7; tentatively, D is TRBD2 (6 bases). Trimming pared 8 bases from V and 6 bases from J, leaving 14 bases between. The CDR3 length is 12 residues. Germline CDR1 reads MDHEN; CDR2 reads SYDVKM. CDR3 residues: CASQVPRGEQYF. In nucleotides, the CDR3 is TGTGCCAGCCAAGTCCCGCGGGGCGAGCAGTACTTC. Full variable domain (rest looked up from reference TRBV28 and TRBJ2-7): DVKVTQSSRYLVKRTGEKVFLECVQDMDHENMFWYRQDPGLGLRLIYFSYDVKMKEKGDIPEGYSVSREKKERFSLILESASTNQTSMYLCASQVPRGEQYFGPGTRLTVT.

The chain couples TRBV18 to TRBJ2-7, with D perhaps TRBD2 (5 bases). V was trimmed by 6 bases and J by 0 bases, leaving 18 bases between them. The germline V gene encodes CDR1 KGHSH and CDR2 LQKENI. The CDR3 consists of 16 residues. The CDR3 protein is CASSPSGPGSSYEQYF. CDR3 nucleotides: TGTGCCAGCTCCCCGAGTGGTCCGGGGAGCTCCTACGAGCAGTACTTC. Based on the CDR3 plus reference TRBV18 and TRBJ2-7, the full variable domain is NAGVMQNPRHLVRRRGQEARLRCSPMKGHSHVYWYRQLPEEGLKFMVYLQKENIIDESGMPKERFSAEFPKEGPSILRIQQVVRGDSAAYFCASSPSGPGSSYEQYFGPGTRLTVT.

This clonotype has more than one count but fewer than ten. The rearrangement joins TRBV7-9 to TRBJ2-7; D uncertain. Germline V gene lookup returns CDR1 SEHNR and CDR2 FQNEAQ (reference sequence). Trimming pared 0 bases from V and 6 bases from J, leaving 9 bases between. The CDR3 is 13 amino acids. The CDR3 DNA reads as TGTGCCAGCAGCTTAGCGTACTTTTTCGAGCAGTACTTC. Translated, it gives CASSLAYFFEQYF.

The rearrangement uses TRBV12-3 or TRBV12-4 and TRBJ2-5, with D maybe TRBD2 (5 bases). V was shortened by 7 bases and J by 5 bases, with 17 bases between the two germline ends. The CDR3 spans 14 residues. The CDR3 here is CASTLEGMEETQYF. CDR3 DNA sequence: TGTGCCAGCACCTTAGAGGGTATGGAGGAGACCCAGTACTTC.